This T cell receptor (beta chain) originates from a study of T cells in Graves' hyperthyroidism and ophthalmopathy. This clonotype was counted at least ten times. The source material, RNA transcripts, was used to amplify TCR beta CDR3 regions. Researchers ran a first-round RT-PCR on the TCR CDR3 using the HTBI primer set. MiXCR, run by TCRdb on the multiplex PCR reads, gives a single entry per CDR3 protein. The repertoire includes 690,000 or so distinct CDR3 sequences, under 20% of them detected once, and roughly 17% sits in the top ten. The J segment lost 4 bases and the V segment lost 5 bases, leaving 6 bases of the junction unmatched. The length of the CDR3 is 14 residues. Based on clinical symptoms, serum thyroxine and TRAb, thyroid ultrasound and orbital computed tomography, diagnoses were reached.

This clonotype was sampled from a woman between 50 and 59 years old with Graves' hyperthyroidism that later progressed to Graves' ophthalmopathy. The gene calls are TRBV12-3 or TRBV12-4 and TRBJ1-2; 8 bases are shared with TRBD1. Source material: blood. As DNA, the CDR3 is TGTGCCAGCAGTGACAGGGGTCCCCCCTATGGCTACACCTTC. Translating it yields CASSDRGPPYGYTF.